This T cell receptor (beta chain) was sequenced for a study of T cell changes during pregnancy in multiple sclerosis. Sequencing was performed with immunoSEQ multiplex PCR; in TCRdb, only in-frame clones are kept and a portion is missing. The profile shows about 100,000 clones, 90% of them singletons. This clonotype was obtained from a female donor in good health, enrolled as a control in a pregnancy study. The specimen was peripheral blood, collected in the second trimester of pregnancy.

CDR3 nucleotides: TGTGCCAGCCGGTACGCCCTTGGAAAACTGTTTTTT. This translates into CASRYALGKLFF. The chain uses TRBV2 and TRBJ1-4; unclear D gene. Per the germline V gene, CDR1 is SNHLY and CDR2 is FYNNEI. The V gene lost 8 bases and the J gene lost 10 bases, with 14 bases spanning the gap. The CDR3 is made up of 12 amino acids.